The sequence of this T cell receptor (beta chain) was determined in a study of T cell repertoires in aging, cancer and after chemotherapy. For the study at large: The whole study produced a dataset of around 9 million TCR reads. Study-wide points: In healthy donors, age-related TCR diversity loss mainly reflected lost richness.

Notes on this clonotype: The target antigen is unknown. The junction differs from germline at one of its ends, possibly a read error.

Amplification of TCR beta used genomic DNA extracted from peripheral blood. CDR3 length: 15 amino acids. CDR1 is SGHDT, CDR2 YYEEEE, per germline. A mixed TRB-A/B primer pool amplified rearranged TRB by multiplex touch-down PCR. MiXCR was run by TCRdb on the multiplex PCR reads, yielding one entry per CDR3 protein. The sample holds 8,400 or so distinct CDR3 sequences, under 65% seen once. The source is a human donor in good health. Sequencing input: blood. This rearrangement joins TRBV5-6 to TRBJ1-1; D remains ambiguous. This chain's CDR3 is CASGLKTSLGTEAFF. The CDR3 DNA follows: TGTGCCAGCGGCTTGAAGACTTCCCTGGGGACTGAAGCTTTCTTT.